This T cell receptor (beta chain) was retrieved from a study of spatial heterogeneity in lung cancer. Study-level findings and limits: Tracking of tumor mutation counts was seen in expanded intratumoral alpha and beta TCR counts.

The time point was: sample taken at primary tumor resection. The 55 to 90 donors had untreated early-stage non-small cell lung cancer. TCRs were sequenced from unsorted whole RNA of tumor, nontumor lung or PBMC. Losses at the gene ends were 1 base for V and 3 bases for J; bases not matched to a gene: 2. Germline values: CDR1 DFQATT, CDR2 SNEGSKA (reference sequence). The CDR3 spans 14 residues. TCRdb itself ran the 5' RACE reads through MiXCR, one entry per CDR3 protein. Of fewer than 20,000 distinct CDR3 sequences detected, around 5.5% appear once; the ten largest clones hold about a tenth. Ten or more counts support this clonotype. What it binds is not known. Because this beta chain is a stray read in a library intended to capture alpha chains, its abundance should not be given much weight.

Material: lung tumor tissue, obtained at surgery. This chain uses TRBV20-1 with TRBJ2-3; TRBD2 matches 9 bases. The source of this sequence is a female donor with early-stage non-small cell lung cancer. The CDR3 sequence is CSARVSGSTDTQYF. CDR3 nucleotide sequence: TGCAGTGCTAGAGTTAGCGGGAGTACAGATACGCAGTATTTT.